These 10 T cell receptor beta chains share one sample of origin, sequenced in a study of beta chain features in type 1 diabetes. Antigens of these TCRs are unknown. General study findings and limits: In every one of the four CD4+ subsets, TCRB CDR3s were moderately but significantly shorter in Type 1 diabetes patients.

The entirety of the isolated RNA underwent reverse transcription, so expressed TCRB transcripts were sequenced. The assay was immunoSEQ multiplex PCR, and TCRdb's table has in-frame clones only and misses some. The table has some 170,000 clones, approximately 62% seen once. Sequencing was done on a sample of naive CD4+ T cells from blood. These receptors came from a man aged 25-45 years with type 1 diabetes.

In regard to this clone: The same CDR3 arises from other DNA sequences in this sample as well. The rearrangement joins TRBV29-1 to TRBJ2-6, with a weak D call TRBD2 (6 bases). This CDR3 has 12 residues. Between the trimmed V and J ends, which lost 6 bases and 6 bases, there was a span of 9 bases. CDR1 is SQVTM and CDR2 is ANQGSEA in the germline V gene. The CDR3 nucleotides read TGCAGCGTGGCGGGGCCGGCCAACGTCCTGACTTTC. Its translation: CSVAGPANVLTF.

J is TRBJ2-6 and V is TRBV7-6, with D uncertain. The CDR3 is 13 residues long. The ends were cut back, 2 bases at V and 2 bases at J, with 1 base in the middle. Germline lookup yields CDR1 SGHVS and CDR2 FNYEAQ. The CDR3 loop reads CASSLTGANVLTF. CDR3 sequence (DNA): TGTGCCAGCAGCTTAACTGGGGCCAACGTCCTGACTTTC.

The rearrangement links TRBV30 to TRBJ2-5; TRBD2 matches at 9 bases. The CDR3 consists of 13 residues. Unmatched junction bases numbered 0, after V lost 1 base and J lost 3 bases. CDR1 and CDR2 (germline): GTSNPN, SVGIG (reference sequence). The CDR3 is CAWSASGEETQYF. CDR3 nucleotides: TGTGCCTGGAGTGCTAGCGGGGAAGAGACCCAGTACTTC.

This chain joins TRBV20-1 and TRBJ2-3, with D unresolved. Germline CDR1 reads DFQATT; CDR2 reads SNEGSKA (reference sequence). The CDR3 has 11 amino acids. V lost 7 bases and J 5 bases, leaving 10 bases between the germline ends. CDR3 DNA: TGCAGTGGGAGCATAGGAGATACGCAGTATTTT. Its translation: CSGSIGDTQYF.

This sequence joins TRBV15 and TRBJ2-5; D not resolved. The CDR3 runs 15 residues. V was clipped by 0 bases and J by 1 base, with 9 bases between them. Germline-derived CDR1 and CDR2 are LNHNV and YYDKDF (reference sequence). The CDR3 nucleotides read TGTGCCACCAGCAGAGATCAAGAGTCCCAAGAGACCCAGTACTTC. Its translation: CATSRDQESQETQYF.

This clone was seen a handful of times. CDR3 bases: TGCAGCGTTGATCAAGGGGACAGGGGTGGCTACACCTTC. Its protein is CSVDQGDRGGYTF. The V call is TRBV29-1, the J call TRBJ1-2, with 10 bases that match TRBD1. V gave up 3 bases and J gave up 7 bases; unmatched junction bases: 5. The CDR3 totals 13 residues. Per germline, CDR1 SQVTM and CDR2 ANQGSEA.

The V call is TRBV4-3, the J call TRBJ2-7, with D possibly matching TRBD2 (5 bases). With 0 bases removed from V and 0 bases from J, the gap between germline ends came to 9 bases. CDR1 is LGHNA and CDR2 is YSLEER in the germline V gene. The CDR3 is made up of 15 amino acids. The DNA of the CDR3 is TGCGCCAGCAGCCAAGATCTCGGGGTCTCCTACGAGCAGTACTTC. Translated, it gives CASSQDLGVSYEQYF.

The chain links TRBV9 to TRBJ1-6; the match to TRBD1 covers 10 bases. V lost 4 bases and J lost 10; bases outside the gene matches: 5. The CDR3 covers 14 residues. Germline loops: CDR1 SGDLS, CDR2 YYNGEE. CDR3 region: CASSLSDRGSPLHF. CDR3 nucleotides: TGTGCCAGCAGCCTCTCGGACAGGGGGTCACCCCTCCACTTT.

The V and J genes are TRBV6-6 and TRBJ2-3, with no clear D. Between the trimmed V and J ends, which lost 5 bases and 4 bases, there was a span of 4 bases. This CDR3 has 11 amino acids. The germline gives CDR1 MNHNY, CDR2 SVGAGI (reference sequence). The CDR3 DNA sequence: TGTGCCAGCAGTCGCTCAGATACGCAGTATTTT. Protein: CASSRSDTQYF.

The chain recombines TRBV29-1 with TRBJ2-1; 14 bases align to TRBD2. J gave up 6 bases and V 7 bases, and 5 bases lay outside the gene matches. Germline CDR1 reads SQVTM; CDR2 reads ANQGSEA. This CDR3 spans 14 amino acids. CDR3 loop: CSGRLAGGPNEQFF. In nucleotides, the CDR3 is TGCAGCGGGCGACTAGCGGGGGGGCCCAATGAGCAGTTCTTC.